These T cell receptor beta chains were read from a single sample in a study of T cell responses to AZD1222 COVID-19 vaccine. Measured with immunoSEQ multiplex PCR; TCRdb has only the in-frame clones, and not every one. The sample has some 130,000 clones, 90% seen once; the top ten hold less than 9%. Sequencing used peripheral blood, obtained on day 0 of AZD1222 vaccination. These receptors were taken from an adult in good health. Both conserved end residues are part of each CDR3. Fields, in order: J gene, V gene, D gene, clone size, CDR3 protein, CDR3 DNA. D genes are given only for firm matches. Clone size, where shown, is once, few, many, or a class for clones that have expanded.

J: TRBJ2-1
V: TRBV27
D: .
size: .
CDR3: CASSLLGGDEQFF
DNA: TGTGCCAGCAGTTTACTAGGGGGGGATGAGCAGTTCTTC

J: TRBJ1-5
V: TRBV27
D: .
size: few
CDR3: CASSLSGSQPQHF
DNA: TGTGCCAGCAGTTTATCGGGGAGTCAGCCCCAGCATTTT

J: TRBJ2-7
V: TRBV5-1
D: TRBD1
size: few
CDR3: CASSSNGDRGDEQYF
DNA: TGCGCCAGCAGCTCCAATGGGGACAGGGGCGACGAGCAGTACTTC

J: TRBJ1-5
V: TRBV2
D: .
size: .
CDR3: CASSRDNQPQHF
DNA: TGTGCCAGCAGCCGGGATAATCAGCCCCAGCATTTT

J: TRBJ2-3
V: TRBV4-3
D: .
size: .
CDR3: CASSQEARANTDTQYF
DNA: TGCGCCAGCAGCCAAGAGGCCAGGGCGAACACAGATACGCAGTATTTT

J: TRBJ2-3
V: TRBV7-3
D: .
size: .
CDR3: CASSFLGSSTDTQYF
DNA: TGTGCCAGCAGCTTTTTAGGATCTAGCACAGATACGCAGTATTTT

J: TRBJ2-3
V: TRBV7-2
D: .
size: .
CDR3: CASSLGGTGYTDTQYF
DNA: TGTGCCAGCAGCTTAGGGGGCACGGGGTACACAGATACGCAGTATTTT

J: TRBJ1-2
V: TRBV6-5
D: .
size: .
CDR3: CASSYREEDYGYTF
DNA: TGTGCCAGCAGTTACAGGGAGGAAGACTATGGCTACACCTTC

J: TRBJ1-1
V: TRBV7-9
D: .
size: .
CDR3: CASSSGYRDWAEAFF
DNA: TGTGCCAGCAGCTCGGGGTACAGGGATTGGGCTGAAGCTTTCTTT

J: TRBJ2-7
V: TRBV3-1/TRBV3-2
D: TRBD2
size: .
CDR3: CASSSRLAGNYEQYF
DNA: TGTGCCAGCAGTTCGAGGCTAGCGGGGAACTACGAGCAGTACTTC